What follows are 5 T cell receptor beta chains derived from one specimen sequenced in a study of cytotoxic CD8 clonotypes in ibrutinib-treated CLL. This table comes from immunoSEQ multiplex PCR, and its TCRdb copy is limited to in-frame clones, with some not included. The data contain around 52,000 clones, over 55% of them seen just once; the ten biggest clones take up 20%. Specimen: PBMCs, collected after 24 months of ibrutinib treatment. These TCRs come from a human donor with chronic lymphocytic leukemia.

V usage is TRBV25-1 and J usage is TRBJ1-2; perhaps TRBD1 as D (5 bases). V was pared by 1 base and J by 2 bases, with 11 bases between. Per germline, CDR1 MGHDK and CDR2 SYGVNS. CDR3 length: 15 amino acids. Written as DNA, the CDR3 is TGTGCCAGCAGTGAATTTGGGGGAAACAACTATGGCTACACCTTC. As protein: CASSEFGGNNYGYTF.

This chain joins TRBV15 and TRBJ2-7, with D tentatively TRBD1 (5 bases). Trimming took 1 base from V and 3 from J, leaving 13 bases between them. The germline V gene has CDR1 LNHNV and CDR2 YYDKDF (reference sequence). This CDR3 comprises 15 residues. CDR3 sequence reads: CATSRAEAGLYEQYF. CDR3 in DNA: TGTGCCACCAGCAGAGCCGAGGCAGGGCTCTACGAGCAGTACTTC. The full variable domain, completed using reference TRBV15 and TRBJ2-7, is DAMVIQNPRYQVTQFGKPVTLSCSQTLNHNVMYWYQQKSSQAPKLLFHYYDKDFNNEADTPDNFQSRRPNTSFCFLDIRSPGLGDTAMYLCATSRAEAGLYEQYFGPGTRLTVT.

J is TRBJ1-4 and V is TRBV18, with TRBD1 matching 9 bases. CDR1 and CDR2 from the germline V gene are KGHSH and LQKENI. The CDR3 contains 15 residues. V lost 1 base to trimming and J lost 14 bases; unmatched junction nucleotides: 11. The CDR3 nucleotides are TGTGCCAGCTCACCACTCCCCTGGGACAGGGCAACGCTGTTTTTT. It encodes CASSPLPWDRATLFF.

V is TRBV28 and J is TRBJ1-6; D is ambiguous. The CDR3 is 14 amino acids. Germline assignment: CDR1 MDHEN and CDR2 SYDVKM. The germline V and J ends were trimmed by 5 bases and 13 bases, with 18 bases remaining between them. CDR3 nucleotides: TGTGCCAGCAGTCCGACCCCTACTGAATTTCCCCTCCACTTT. Its protein is CASSPTPTEFPLHF.

This clone was found once. This chain links TRBV6-5 with TRBJ2-7; D possibly matches TRBD1 or TRBD2 (5 bases each). Germline CDR1 is MNHEY and CDR2 is SVGAGI. V was trimmed by 5 bases and J by 5 bases, leaving 10 bases between them. The CDR3 sequence is 12 residues long. The CDR3 nucleotides read TGTGCCAGCAGTGAAGTGGGGGACGAGCAGTACGTC. It translates to CASSEVGDEQYV.